Below, 17 T cell receptor beta chains from the same sample are listed, as sequenced in a study of blood T cell repertoires in COVID-19. TCRdb keeps only in-frame clones here, not all; method: immunoSEQ multiplex PCR. This table holds roughly 88,000 clones, 80% found once. The source material was peripheral blood. These receptors were collected from a woman older than 75 with active or convalescent COVID-19.

V usage is TRBV29-1 and J usage is TRBJ2-1, with TRBD2 identical over 7 bases. CDR3 length: 13 amino acids. The V and J ends lost 4 bases and 10 bases, in that order; junction bases with no gene match: 10. From germline, CDR1 is SQVTM and CDR2 ANQGSEA. The CDR3 DNA sequence: TGCAGCGTTGCACGGAGCGGGACTTGGGAGCAGTTCTTC. Its protein is CSVARSGTWEQFF.

This clone has just a few counts. The chain carries TRBV3-1 (or the pseudogene TRBV3-2) and TRBJ2-1, with 14 bases fitting TRBD2. Germline loops: CDR1 LGHDT, CDR2 YNNKEL (reference sequence). The V and J ends lost 2 bases and 7 bases, in that order; junction bases with no gene match: 7. This CDR3 has 17 amino acids. CDR3 sequence: CASSQRGLAGERNEQFF. CDR3 in DNA: TGTGCCAGCAGCCAAAGGGGACTAGCGGGAGAGAGGAATGAGCAGTTCTTC.

This clone has a single count. CDR3: CASSLLDRGYGYTF. The CDR3 DNA reads as TGTGCCAGCAGCTTGCTGGACAGGGGATATGGCTACACCTTC. The rearrangement uses TRBV11-2 and TRBJ1-2, with 9 bases aligning to TRBD1. The germline V gene has CDR1 SGHAT and CDR2 FQNNGV. V shed 3 bases, J shed 5 bases, and the junction held 4 bases outside the gene matches. There are 14 residues in the CDR3. Variable domain in full (rest from reference TRBV11-2 and TRBJ1-2): EAGVAQSPRYKIIEKRQSVAFWCNPISGHATLYWYQQILGQGPKLLIQFQNNGVVDDSQLPKDRFSAERLKGVDSTLKIQPAKLEDSAVYLCASSLLDRGYGYTFGSGTRLTVV.

The chain joins TRBV4-1 to TRBJ2-1; 8 bases align to TRBD2. The CDR3 loop spans 17 amino acids. The junction had 10 bases not matched to a gene; V was cut back by 4 bases and J by 2 bases. Per the germline V gene, CDR1 is MGHRA and CDR2 is YSYEKL. For the CDR3, the DNA is TGCGCCAGCAGCCCCTGGGGAGCGGGAGCACCCTACAATGAGCAGTTCTTC. Translating it yields CASSPWGAGAPYNEQFF.

This clone came up a few times. The V and J genes are TRBV7-6 and TRBJ2-7; 7 nucleotides align to TRBD2. CDR1 and CDR2 from the germline V gene are SGHVS and FNYEAQ. The CDR3 runs 15 residues. Trimming took 3 bases from V and 3 from J; bases not matched to a gene: 8. The CDR3 is CASSLKSGNVYEQYF. The CDR3 DNA is TGTGCCAGCAGCTTGAAGAGCGGGAACGTCTACGAGCAGTACTTC.

This clone was observed a single time. The V call is TRBV29-1, the J call TRBJ2-4, with unresolved D. The CDR3 has 13 residues. V shed 6 bases and J shed 0 bases, with 9 bases lying between them. Germline CDR1 reads SQVTM; CDR2 reads ANQGSEA. CDR3 DNA: TGCAGCGTCAATCTACTAGCCAAAAACATTCAGTACTTC. Protein: CSVNLLAKNIQYF.

In its sample, this clone was seen once. The CDR3 region has the DNA TGCGCCAGCAGCCAAGGTCTTGGAGGGAACGGCTACACCTTC. Translation: CASSQGLGGNGYTF. This chain connects TRBV4-3 to TRBJ1-2; D is undetermined. The V gene lost 1 base and the J gene lost 8 bases, with 14 bases spanning the gap. From germline, CDR1 is LGHNA and CDR2 YSLEER. This CDR3 is 14 amino acids long.

The V and J genes are TRBV29-1 and TRBJ2-7; 9 nucleotides agree with TRBD1. This CDR3 has 12 residues. Germline CDR1 reads SQVTM; CDR2 reads ANQGSEA. V trimming: 4 bases; J trimming: 5 bases; junction bases outside the gene matches: 3. The CDR3, as DNA: TGCAGCGTTGGGACAGGGGCCGACGAGCAGTACTTC. Amino acid sequence: CSVGTGADEQYF.

This sequence joins TRBV29-1 and TRBJ2-5; possible D gene TRBD2, 6 bases. The V end lost 6 bases, the J end lost 3 bases, and 17 bases lay between the germline ends. The CDR3 runs 14 residues. CDR1 SQVTM and CDR2 ANQGSEA come from the germline V gene. The DNA for the CDR3 is TGCAGCGTAGCCACCCCGGGAGTAGAAGAGACCCAGTACTTC. Protein: CSVATPGVEETQYF.

The rearrangement uses TRBV27 and TRBJ2-3, with 8 positions matching TRBD2. This CDR3 is 14 amino acids long. The ends lost 6 bases at V and 3 bases at J; junction bases unmatched: 5. CDR1 and CDR2 (germline): MNHEY, SMNVEV (reference sequence). CDR3 loop: CASSSGTRTDTQYF. The CDR3 DNA reads as TGTGCCAGCAGCTCCGGGACTAGGACAGATACGCAGTATTTT.

This clone was counted a few times. The gene calls are TRBV7-2 and TRBJ2-3, with 7 bases identical to TRBD2. This CDR3 spans 18 amino acids. Losses at the gene ends were 3 bases for V and 0 bases for J; bases not matched to a gene: 12. CDR1 and CDR2 from the germline V gene are SGHTA and FQGNSA. Here the CDR3 reads CASSFSSGGGASTDTQYF. The CDR3 nucleotides are TGTGCCAGCAGCTTTTCCTCGGGAGGCGGCGCTAGCACAGATACGCAGTATTTT.

There are a few counts of this clone. The chain is built from TRBV18 and TRBJ2-1, with 7 bases that match TRBD2. The CDR3 runs to 15 residues. Germline V lookup: CDR1 KGHSH, CDR2 LQKENI. J lost 4 bases, V lost 2 bases, and 5 bases had no gene match. CDR3 DNA sequence: TGTGCCAGCTCACCAAAGGCTAGCGGTTACAATGAGCAGTTCTTC. Protein sequence: CASSPKASGYNEQFF.

The V call is TRBV28, the J call TRBJ1-5; 7 bases are a match to TRBD1. The junction had 9 bases not matched to a gene; V was cut back by 10 bases and J by 0 bases. Looked up from germline, CDR1 is MDHEN and CDR2 is SYDVKM. The CDR3 spans 15 residues. Written as DNA, the CDR3 is TGTGCCACAAAGGACAGGCTATATAGCAATCAGCCCCAGCATTTT. Its protein product is CATKDRLYSNQPQHF.

V and J are TRBV10-3 and TRBJ1-2, with 7 bases matching TRBD1. The CDR3 contains 11 residues. The germline V gene encodes CDR1 ENHRY and CDR2 SYGVKD. V was clipped by 6 bases and J by 13 bases; unmatched bases: 8. The CDR3 here is CAIRDGTAPTF. CDR3 DNA: TGTGCCATCAGAGACGGGACAGCCCCCACCTTC.

The chain joins TRBV7-2 to TRBJ2-3, with 10 bases fitting TRBD2. Germline CDR1 and CDR2: SGHTA and FQGNSA. V was clipped by 1 base and J by 4 bases; unmatched bases: 8. This CDR3 is built from 17 residues. For the CDR3, the DNA is TGTGCCAGCAGCTTAGTGGGGTTAGCGGGAGGCCCAGATACGCAGTATTTT. Protein sequence: CASSLVGLAGGPDTQYF.

The rearrangement uses TRBV5-1 and TRBJ1-3; 10 nucleotides align to TRBD1. Trimming cost V 0 bases and J 1 base; bases outside gene matches: 4. Germline V CDR1 and CDR2: SGHRS, YFSETQ. The CDR3 spans 17 residues. The CDR3 DNA is TGCGCCAGCAGCTTGGGGACAGGGGGTCGATCTGGAAACACCATATATTTT. Its translation is CASSLGTGGRSGNTIYF.

V and J are TRBV30 and TRBJ1-2; a possible D gene is TRBD1 (5 bases). The germline V gene encodes CDR1 GTSNPN and CDR2 SVGIG (reference sequence). Trimming took 1 base from V and 7 from J, leaving 10 bases between them. This CDR3 has 12 amino acids. CDR3 in amino acids: CAWSGGDFGYTF. The CDR3 DNA reads TGTGCCTGGAGTGGAGGGGACTTTGGCTACACCTTC. The full variable domain, rest sourced from reference TRBV30 and TRBJ1-2, is SQTIHQWPATLVQPVGSPLSLECTVEGTSNPNLYWYRQAAGRGLQLLFYSVGIGQISSEVPQNLSASRPQDRQFILSSKKLLLSDSGFYLCAWSGGDFGYTFGSGTRLTVV.